This T cell receptor (beta chain) is drawn from a study of regulatory T cells in long-lasting Graves disease. Study-wide results and caveats: The researchers studied only peripheral blood, not thyroid tissue. Under persistent disease, TRBV28, TRBJ1-2 and TRBJ2-5 were used preferentially.

There are 13 residues in the CDR3. Germline V lookup: CDR1 LGHDT, CDR2 YNNKEL (reference sequence). Trimming removed 4 bases from V and 5 bases from J, with 12 bases in between. According to the study, TCR beta libraries were built with iRepertoire HTBI primers and CDR3-region Arm-PCR. TCRdb reanalysed the multiplex PCR reads using MiXCR and keeps one entry per CDR3 protein. The repertoire holds a few hundred thousand distinct CDR3 sequences, with approximately 20% as singletons. Time point described: persistent/refractory GD, antithyroid drugs over 5 years with positive TRAb. After RNA was extracted from PBMCs, the TCR library was made from it. Those enrolled as patients came out of an endocrinology department in Xi'an, China. The sample holds a few counts of this clonotype. Its antigen is still unknown.

Sequencing was performed on peripheral blood mononuclear cells (PBMCs), taken when the disease was refractory, from a patient treated with antithyroid drugs. This sequence was found in a female donor with Graves disease. The chain joins TRBV3-1 to TRBJ2-7; a weak D match, TRBD1 (6 bases). The CDR3 spells CASSRDNRDEQYF. The CDR3 coding sequence is TGTGCCAGCAGCCGAGACAACAGGGACGAGCAGTACTTC.